This T cell receptor (beta chain) emerged from a study of tumor and adjacent non-tumor tissue in lung cancer (dated by TCRdb to between 2017 and 2018). Notes on the research overall: The cohort included more than 9 adenocarcinoma, a couple of squamous cell carcinoma and 1 small cell lung cancer patients. The roughly 15 patients were aged about 31 to 85 years, included approximately ten men and 5 women, and had TNM stage I to III disease. Sequencing generated a total of about 130,000,000 productive TCRbeta reads, averaging around 4.2 million reads per sample. The study compared bulk TCRbeta repertoires between lung tumor tissue and matched distant non-tumor lung tissue from over 12 lung cancer patients. For each patient, one tumor sample and one normal lung sample were taken, giving about 31 paired specimens that underwent TCRbeta CDR3 sequencing.

The CDR3 numbers 16 residues from cysteine through phenylalanine. The entry retains the CDR3 DNA only, 48 bases that are in frame from base 1. Trimming removed 0 bases from V and 2 bases from J; the gene matches leave 9 bases unexplained. Taken from the germline V gene (reference sequence), the CDR1 and CDR2 loops are DFQATT and SNEGSKA. The receptor library was made with multiplex PCR. Sequenced on an Illumina HiSeq 2500. Following protocols modified from ARM-PCR, the researchers constructed TCRbeta libraries through three rounds of nested PCR with primers (Table S4). Before sequencing, PCR products in the 200-500 bp range were cut out of the gel and cleaned up using the QIAquick gel extraction kit. The study's processing was this. Reads were cleaned using Trimmomatic, were merged into complete CDR3 sequences using FLASH, and were assigned to V(D)J germline segments using MiTCR. Clonal diversity was calculated as the inverse Simpson's index using VDJtools. A read counted as productive if the sequence was in-frame and lacked a premature stop codon. TCRdb reworked the public reads: Q25 trimming with fastp, MiXCR clone assembly, productive beta chains retained. Rows merge per CDR3 protein into single entries with the most common DNA and genes. These V and J calls derive from TCRdb rather than the authors' analysis. The sample has fewer than 85,000 distinct CDR3 sequences on record, about three quarters of them singletons. In total, the top ten clones hold more than 10% of the sample.

On the study overall, not on this receptor specifically: TCR diversity (inverse Simpson) was significantly higher in tumor than in normal lung tissue (roughly 430 vs 170, P = 0.0075, Mann-Whitney U test). The top 100 clones accounted for a significantly larger cumulative portion of the repertoire in normal lung than in tumor tissue. TCR diversity was significantly higher in younger patients, and higher tumor TCR diversity was associated with shorter overall and disease-free survival. The methods do not name the sequencing platform or mention unique molecular identifiers. Only around 16 patients were in the cohort, and the authors stated that larger samples and more detailed clinical data are needed. Because peripheral blood was not sequenced, blood TCRbeta repertoires in the lung cancer patients of the study were not examined.

RNA was extracted from bulk unsorted tissue and checked for quality with a NanoDrop ND-1000 and an Agilent 2100. All donors had newly diagnosed lung cancer, had not received prior chemotherapy, and were admitted for thoracic surgery in China between August and November 2014. Patients who had received previous radiotherapy or chemotherapy, or who had another concurrent cancer, were excluded from the study. Pieces of surgical tissue measuring about 1-2.3 cm3 were kept in RNAlater solution and held at -80 degrees C until needed. About this clonotype: No antigen is known for it. A much larger clonotype is one base distant, so this may be a read error.

The origin of this receptor is a woman in her fifties or sixties with non-small cell lung cancer. The sequencing input was lung tumor tissue. This chain joins TRBV20-1 to TRBJ2-7, and 8 junctional nucleotides match TRBD2. The CDR3 region: CSAREFFIAGPYEQYF. Read as DNA, the sequence is TGCAGTGCTAGAGAATTTTTCATAGCGGGGCCCTACGAGCAGTACTTC.